Each of the 4 T cell receptor beta chains below was sequenced from the same sample in a study of Ad26.COV2.S vaccination and SARS-CoV-2 variants. Profiling relied on immunoSEQ multiplex PCR, and the TCRdb table lists in-frame clones only, not all of them. Found here are roughly 350,000 clones, roughly 84% of them singletons; the top ten hold 3.4%. As to treatment: some 20 received Ad26.COV2.S at low or high dose, single or two shots; 5 received placebo; per-sample allocation not given. Sample collection was performed on day 63 after the first vaccine or placebo injection. The sequences come from peripheral blood, collected in a trial of Ad26.COV2.S vaccine versus placebo. These receptor sequences come from a person between 18 and 59 years old who received the Ad26.COV2.S COVID-19 vaccine or a placebo.

The genes are TRBV6-6 and TRBJ2-6, with D uncertain. From germline, CDR1 is MNHNY and CDR2 SVGAGI (reference sequence). The CDR3 covers 15 residues. V was pared by 1 base and J by 0 bases, with 4 bases between. In DNA, the CDR3 is TGTGCCAGCAGTTACTTAAACTCTGGGGCCAACGTCCTGACTTTC. Amino acids: CASSYLNSGANVLTF.

The chain carries TRBV27 and TRBJ2-3; no definite D call. Germline V gene data show CDR1 as MNHEY and CDR2 as SMNVEV (reference sequence). The V and J ends lost 5 bases and 4 bases respectively, with 10 bases between them. The CDR3 extends over 13 amino acids. The CDR3 DNA is TGTGCCAGCAGTCCCCGGGTGGCAGATACGCAGTATTTT. This sequence encodes CASSPRVADTQYF.

CDR3 amino acids: CSAGGKGYGYTF. As DNA, the CDR3 is TGCAGCGCAGGGGGCAAGGGCTATGGCTACACCTTC. This rearrangement joins TRBV29-1 to TRBJ1-2; 8 positions agree with TRBD1. Germline assignment: CDR1 SQVTM and CDR2 ANQGSEA. Losses at the gene ends were 7 bases for V and 4 bases for J; bases not matched to a gene: 5. The CDR3 is 12 amino acids.

This chain uses TRBV30 with TRBJ1-2; no reliable D call. The germline V and J ends were trimmed by 4 bases and 1 base, with 10 bases remaining between them. Germline assignment: CDR1 GTSNPN and CDR2 SVGIG (reference sequence). There are 13 residues in the CDR3. This chain's CDR3 is CAWNEAVNYGYTF. Written as DNA, the CDR3 is TGTGCCTGGAACGAGGCCGTTAACTATGGCTACACCTTC. The variable domain in full, completed from reference TRBV30 and TRBJ1-2, reads SQTIHQWPATLVQPVGSPLSLECTVEGTSNPNLYWYRQAAGRGLQLLFYSVGIGQISSEVPQNLSASRPQDRQFILSSKKLLLSDSGFYLCAWNEAVNYGYTFGSGTRLTVV.